This TCR beta chain was sequenced during a study of blood T cell repertoires in COVID-19. TCRdb's table, derived via immunoSEQ multiplex PCR, lists solely in-frame clones and lacks some. The data hold 140,000 or so clones, with over 65% observed a single time. The CDR3 has 14 residues. V lost 0 bases to trimming and J lost 8 bases; unmatched junction nucleotides: 7. Germline CDR1 reads SGHTS; CDR2 reads YDEGEE. The sample was peripheral blood. This TCR came from a human donor in a cohort sampled during active COVID-19. The chain combines TRBV5-8 with TRBJ1-2; TRBD1 aligns across 7 bases. CDR3 nucleotides: TGTGCCAGCAGCTTGGAGGAGGGGGCTAGAGGCTACACCTTC. Protein product: CASSLEEGARGYTF. The whole variable domain, remainder taken from reference TRBV5-8 and TRBJ1-2, is EAGVTQSPTHLIKTRGQQATLRCSPISGHTSVYWYQQALGLGLQFLLWYDEGEERNRGNFPPRFSGRQFPNYSSELNVNALELEDSALYLCASSLEEGARGYTFGSGTRLTVV.